Listed here are 27 T cell receptor beta chains from one sample, sequenced in a study of blood T cells in healthy people across ages. The use of a sample-barcoded 5' primer and a J-beta primer mix characterized a second PCR of roughly 6 to 11 cycles. One entry per CDR3 protein results from TCRdb running MiXCR on the 5' RACE reads. The sample comprises hundreds of thousands of distinct CDR3 sequences, less than 60% of which are singletons, and 15% to 20% rests with the top ten. Sample: blood. The receptors shown here come from an elderly man in good health.

The rearrangement uses TRBV20-1 and TRBJ2-3, with 7 positions matching TRBD2. The CDR3 extends over 14 amino acids. V lost 5 bases and J lost 6; bases outside the gene matches: 11. CDR1 is DFQATT, CDR2 SNEGSKA, per germline (reference sequence). CDR3 nucleotides: TGCAGTGCTCTGGGCAGTAGCGGGTACGATACGCAGTATTTT. It translates to CSALGSSGYDTQYF.

The chain couples TRBV7-2 to TRBJ1-4; D gene unclear. In germline, CDR1 is SGHTA, CDR2 FQGNSA. The CDR3 is made up of 16 amino acids. Trimming removed 5 bases at V and 4 bases at J, with 17 bases between. Written as DNA, the CDR3 is TGTGCCAGCAGCACCAGCCCCGATTGGCATAATGAAAAACTGTTTTTT. Protein product: CASSTSPDWHNEKLFF.

The table lists this clonotype with a few counts. This chain uses TRBV9 with TRBJ2-1; 9 bases align to TRBD2. V lost 0 bases to trimming and J lost 0 bases; unmatched junction nucleotides: 4. Germline V lookup: CDR1 SGDLS, CDR2 YYNGEE. This CDR3 is 17 amino acids long. In DNA, the CDR3 is TGTGCCAGCAGCGTAGGACTTAGCGGGAGCTCCTACAATGAGCAGTTCTTC. This encodes CASSVGLSGSSYNEQFF.

V is TRBV29-1 and J is TRBJ1-4; maybe TRBD1 (5 bases). V gave up 2 bases and J gave up 10 bases, with 20 bases separating them. The CDR3 is 15 amino acids. In germline, CDR1 is SQVTM, CDR2 ANQGSEA. CDR3 amino acids: CSVESFGQGDGKLFF. The DNA for the CDR3 is TGCAGCGTTGAAAGTTTTGGGCAGGGAGACGGAAAACTGTTTTTT.

About this clonotype: One end of the junction fails to match germline, which may point to a read error. The rearrangement links TRBV4-3 to TRBJ2-4, with unresolved D. The CDR3 covers 13 residues. Germline V lookup: CDR1 LGHNA, CDR2 YSLEER. CDR3 coding DNA: TGCGCCAGCAACCAAAGTCGTGGAAACATTCAGTACTTC. Translated: CASNQSRGNIQYF.

The J gene is TRBJ2-5, the V gene TRBV7-2; D is perhaps TRBD2 (5 bases). The V end lost 1 base, the J end lost 5 bases, and 17 bases lay between the germline ends. Germline CDR1 and CDR2: SGHTA and FQGNSA. The CDR3 consists of 16 residues. The DNA of the CDR3 is TGTGCCAGCAGCTTAGGATCATTGATCAGAGGGGAGACCCAGTACTTC. This gives the protein CASSLGSLIRGETQYF.

This chain connects TRBV20-1 to TRBJ1-5; 8 bases are shared with TRBD1. Unmatched junction bases numbered 13, after V lost 3 bases and J lost 0 bases. Germline CDR1 is DFQATT and CDR2 is SNEGSKA (reference sequence). This CDR3 spans 18 amino acids. CDR3 DNA: TGCAGTGCTAGCCCTAGGGGACAGGAGCCCTATAGCAATCAGCCCCAGCATTTT. It yields the protein CSASPRGQEPYSNQPQHF.

This clonotype was detected a few times. The J gene is TRBJ2-3, the V gene TRBV30; TRBD2 agrees at 9 bases. The CDR3 totals 15 residues. Germline V CDR1 and CDR2: GTSNPN, SVGIG (reference sequence). The V segment lost 0 bases and the J segment 0 bases; nucleotides outside the gene matches: 1. The CDR3, as DNA: TGTGCCTGGAGTGTTCTAGCGGGAAGCACAGATACGCAGTATTTT. Residues: CAWSVLAGSTDTQYF.

As concerns this clonotype: Germline is not matched at one junction end, which may reflect a read error. This rearrangement joins TRBV7-3 to TRBJ2-1; TRBD1 aligns across 8 bases. Germline CDR1 reads SGHTA; CDR2 reads FQGTGA. This CDR3 spans 14 amino acids. CDR3 protein: CASSVTGAGGEQFF. For the CDR3, the DNA is TGTGCCAGCAGCGTAACCGGGGCAGGGGGCGAGCAGTTCTTC.

This clonotype was recorded only once. Its ends do not fully match the called genes, so a read error is possible. J is TRBJ2-3 and V is TRBV20-1; D may be TRBD2 (5 bases). The V gene's germline CDR1 is DFQATT and CDR2 SNEGSKA (reference sequence). The CDR3 spans 14 residues. CDR3 in DNA: TGCAGCGCTACCAGATCCGGGGTCACAGATACGCAGTATTTT. Amino acid sequence: CSATRSGVTDTQYF.

This clonotype has a count of ten or more. The V call is TRBV6-2 or TRBV6-3, the J call TRBJ2-3; 13 bases agree with TRBD2. J was trimmed by 7 bases and V by 1 base; bases with no gene match: 5. There are 16 residues in the CDR3. The germline V gene has CDR1 MNHEY and CDR2 SVGEGT. CDR3 nucleotides: TGTGCCAGCAGTTACTTCGGACTAGCGGGAGAATATACGCAGTATTTT. Its protein is CASSYFGLAGEYTQYF.

This chain uses TRBV20-1 with TRBJ2-5, with 7 positions matching TRBD2. CDR1 DFQATT and CDR2 SNEGSKA come from the germline V gene (reference sequence). The trim removed 6 bases at V and 11 bases at J, leaving 21 bases unmatched. The CDR3 loop spans 15 amino acids. CDR3 DNA: TGCAGTGCCGCCGGCGGGAGATCCTCAAACAATGAGCAGTACTTC. It yields the protein CSAAGGRSSNNEQYF.

The rearrangement joins TRBV18 to TRBJ2-7; tentatively, D is TRBD1 (7 bases). This CDR3 is 14 amino acids long. The germline V gene has CDR1 KGHSH and CDR2 LQKENI. V was cut by 2 bases and J by 4 bases, with 12 bases left in between. CDR3 amino acids: CASSPDQGGYEQYF. The CDR3 region has the DNA TGTGCCAGCTCACCAGATCAGGGGGGTTACGAGCAGTACTTC. The whole variable domain, remainder taken from reference TRBV18 and TRBJ2-7, is NAGVMQNPRHLVRRRGQEARLRCSPMKGHSHVYWYRQLPEEGLKFMVYLQKENIIDESGMPKERFSAEFPKEGPSILRIQQVVRGDSAAYFCASSPDQGGYEQYFGPGTRLTVT.

This clonotype was counted only a few times. The V gene is TRBV20-1, the J gene TRBJ2-1; 12 nucleotides match TRBD2. There are 13 residues in the CDR3. CDR1 is DFQATT, CDR2 SNEGSKA, per germline (reference sequence). Trimming at V came to 8 bases and at J to 10 bases, leaving 9 bases not matched to a gene. The CDR3: CSFQTSGSREQFF. The CDR3 DNA reads TGCAGTTTTCAGACTAGCGGGAGTAGAGAGCAGTTCTTC.

The chain links TRBV4-1 to TRBJ2-7, with unresolved D. The J call is uncertain, as TRBJ2-4 better fits the DNA end. This CDR3 spans 14 amino acids. Germline V gene sequence: CDR1 MGHRA, CDR2 YSYEKL. The CDR3, as DNA: TGCGCCAGCAGCCAACCCTTAGAGGAACACATTCAGTACTTC. Translated: CASSQPLEEHIQYF.

This clonotype was observed many times. V is TRBV7-2 and J is TRBJ1-1; perhaps TRBD1 as D (6 bases). The CDR3 length is 15 residues. The V gene lost 4 bases and the J gene lost 6 bases, with 18 bases spanning the gap. Germline V lookup: CDR1 SGHTA, CDR2 FQGNSA. Here the CDR3 DNA reads TGTGCCAGCAGCTCGATTACAGGGATAGGAGCTGAAGCTTTCTTT. The encoded protein is CASSSITGIGAEAFF.

This clonotype was counted many times. This chain joins TRBV20-1 and TRBJ2-7; TRBD2 might be the D (5 bases). V lost 3 bases and J lost 3, with 9 bases in between. Germline CDR1 and CDR2: DFQATT and SNEGSKA (reference sequence). The CDR3 contains 12 residues. The CDR3 bases are TGCAGTGCTAGTGTAGACTACTACGAGCAGTACTTC. As protein: CSASVDYYEQYF.

This chain links TRBV5-1 with TRBJ2-1; either TRBD1 or TRBD2 may supply D (5 bases each). V lost 0 bases, J lost 8 bases, and 15 bases lay in between. This CDR3 comprises 15 residues. The germline V gene encodes CDR1 SGHRS and CDR2 YFSETQ. Here the CDR3 DNA reads TGCGCCAGCAGCTTGGAGCCGGGGCGACACGATGAGCAGTTCTTC. Translated, it gives CASSLEPGRHDEQFF.

This clonotype has ten or more counts. DNA of the CDR3: TGTGCCATCAGATCCACAGATACGCAGTATTTT. Its protein product is CAIRSTDTQYF. The V and J genes are TRBV10-3 and TRBJ2-3; no clear D gene. Trimming removed 6 bases from V and 2 bases from J, with 3 bases in between. CDR3 size: 11 residues. The germline V gene has CDR1 ENHRY and CDR2 SYGVKD.

The chain recombines TRBV27 with TRBJ2-4; the match to TRBD2 covers 12 bases. From germline, CDR1 is MNHEY and CDR2 SMNVEV (reference sequence). The CDR3 is made up of 17 amino acids. V was pared by 3 bases and J by 5 bases, with 8 bases of the junction left unmatched. CDR3 loop: CASSFASGRVSQNIQYF. The CDR3 nucleotides are TGTGCCAGCAGTTTTGCTAGCGGGAGGGTGTCCCAAAACATTCAGTACTTC.

The rearrangement links TRBV20-1 to TRBJ2-1, with 7 bases lining up with TRBD2. CDR1 and CDR2 (germline): DFQATT, SNEGSKA (reference sequence). CDR3 size: 14 residues. J was trimmed by 0 bases and V by 6 bases; bases with no gene match: 5. The CDR3 sequence: CSAKLASSYNEQFF. The CDR3 DNA follows: TGCAGTGCCAAACTAGCGAGCTCCTACAATGAGCAGTTCTTC.

In its sample, this clonotype was seen a few times. This chain connects TRBV29-1 to TRBJ2-2; D remains ambiguous. The germline V gene encodes CDR1 SQVTM and CDR2 ANQGSEA. The V gene lost 7 bases and the J gene lost 0 bases, with 9 bases spanning the gap. The length of the CDR3 is 13 residues. The CDR3: CSASISNTGELFF. The CDR3 coding sequence is TGCAGCGCGAGTATTTCGAACACCGGGGAGCTGTTTTTT.

The rearrangement links TRBV5-1 to TRBJ1-1, with 10 positions matching TRBD1. The germline gives CDR1 SGHRS, CDR2 YFSETQ. The CDR3 is 16 amino acids. The V gene end was trimmed by 3 bases and the J gene end by 6 bases; junction bases not matched to a gene: 11. In nucleotides, the CDR3 is TGCGCCAGCAGCTCCTCTGCCGGGACAGGGGTGGCTGAAGCTTTCTTT. Its protein product is CASSSSAGTGVAEAFF.

This chain uses TRBV20-1 with TRBJ2-3, with 10 bases matching TRBD1. The CDR3 is 14 amino acids. The junction had 7 bases not matched to a gene; V was cut back by 6 bases and J by 4 bases. The V gene's germline CDR1 is DFQATT and CDR2 SNEGSKA (reference sequence). Written as DNA, the CDR3 is TGCAGTGCCTGGACAGGGGGACATGCAGATACGCAGTATTTT. Translated, it gives CSAWTGGHADTQYF.

J is TRBJ2-5 and V is TRBV9; D is undetermined. The CDR3 spans 14 residues. The germline V gene encodes CDR1 SGDLS and CDR2 YYNGEE. V dropped 8 bases and J dropped 1 base, with 15 bases sitting between them. The CDR3 protein is CASATNTIQETQYF. The CDR3 DNA reads as TGTGCCAGTGCGACAAACACCATCCAAGAGACCCAGTACTTC. Together with reference TRBV9 and TRBJ2-5, the CDR3 gives the full variable domain: DSGVTQTPKHLITATGQRVTLRCSPRSGDLSVYWYQQSLDQGLQFLIQYYNGEERAKGNILERFSAQQFPDLHSELNLSSLELGDSALYFCASATNTIQETQYFGPGTRLLVL.

The chain joins TRBV6-6 to TRBJ2-7, with a weak D call TRBD1 (6 bases). The V and J ends lost 3 bases and 7 bases respectively, with 13 bases between them. From germline, CDR1 is MNHNY and CDR2 SVGAGI (reference sequence). This CDR3 region has 13 residues. This CDR3 is CASSYAGVGEQYF. The CDR3 DNA sequence: TGTGCCAGCAGTTATGCAGGGGTAGGAGAGCAGTACTTC.

This chain connects TRBV20-1 to TRBJ2-5; D possibly matches TRBD1 or TRBD2 (5 bases each). The V end was cut by 6 bases, the J end by 1 base, with 21 bases between. CDR1 DFQATT and CDR2 SNEGSKA come from the germline V gene (reference sequence). This CDR3 is built from 16 residues. CDR3 sequence: CSANKRGDPFQETQYF. The CDR3 bases are TGCAGTGCAAATAAAAGAGGGGATCCGTTCCAAGAGACCCAGTACTTC.